Included here is one TCR beta chain sequence, with context. These data come from a study of patients and donors after allogeneic stem cell transplantation. This CDR3 spans 17 amino acids. The V end lost 3 bases, the J end lost 0 bases, and 18 bases lay between the germline ends. Germline-derived CDR1 and CDR2 are SGDLS and YYNGEE. In TCRdb, the RT-PCR reads were re-called with MiXCR into one record per CDR3 protein. The top ten clones hold around 78% of a sample with about 24,000 distinct CDR3 sequences, roughly 43% of them seen once. Sequencing was carried out using blood, either unsorted or a sorted T cell fraction (not recorded which). The rearrangement uses TRBV9 and TRBJ1-1; tentative D call: TRBD1 (5 bases). This TCR derives from a human donor who was either an allogeneic HSCT recipient or a stem cell or donor lymphocyte infusion donor (not recorded which). It is not recorded whose cells these are; they may come from a transplant donor. In nucleotides, the CDR3 is TGTGCCAGCAGCGATGCCCAGGACAAAAGCTTGAACACTGAAGCTTTCTTT. Amino acids: CASSDAQDKSLNTEAFF.